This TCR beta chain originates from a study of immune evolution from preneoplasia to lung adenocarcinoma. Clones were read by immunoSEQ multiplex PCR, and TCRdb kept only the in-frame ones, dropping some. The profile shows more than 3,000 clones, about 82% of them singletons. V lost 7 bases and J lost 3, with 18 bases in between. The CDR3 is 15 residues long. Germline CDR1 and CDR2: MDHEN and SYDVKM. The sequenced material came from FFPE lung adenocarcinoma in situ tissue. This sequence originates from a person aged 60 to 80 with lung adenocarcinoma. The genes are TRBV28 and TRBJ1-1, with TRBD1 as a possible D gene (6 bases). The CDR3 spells CASIPQGGAYTEAFF. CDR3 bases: TGTGCCAGCATCCCCCAAGGGGGGGCTTACACTGAAGCTTTCTTT. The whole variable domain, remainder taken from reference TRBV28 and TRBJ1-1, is DVKVTQSSRYLVKRTGEKVFLECVQDMDHENMFWYRQDPGLGLRLIYFSYDVKMKEKGDIPEGYSVSREKKERFSLILESASTNQTSMYLCASIPQGGAYTEAFFGQGTRLTVV.